Shown below are 27 T cell receptor beta chains from a single sample sequenced in a study of human T cells and chemical hapten exposure. Stated time point: pre-sensitization, week 0. Sample treatment: therapeutic diphenylcyclopropenone sensitization with weekly scalp DPC. A single record per CDR3 protein comes from TCRdb applying MiXCR to the RACE reads. The sample has more than 300,000 distinct CDR3 sequences, roughly 4.6% seen once. The sequencing used whole blood, collected in connection with sensitization to the hapten diphenylcyclopropenone (DPC). The receptor source for this set is a woman aged 45 to 65 with alopecia areata. Some clones in this sample may be carry-over from other donors' samples.

This clonotype has only one observation. The chain is built from TRBV5-1 and TRBJ1-1, with 10 bases identical to TRBD1. The CDR3 totals 16 residues. The ends lost 2 bases at V and 9 bases at J; junction bases unmatched: 13. Germline CDR1 and CDR2: SGHRS and YFSETQ. This chain's CDR3 is CASSLHGTGVKTQAFF. The CDR3 nucleotides are TGCGCCAGCAGCTTACACGGGACAGGGGTAAAGACTCAAGCTTTCTTT.

For this clonotype: A much larger clone sits a single nucleotide away, making a read error possible. The genes are TRBV30 and TRBJ1-5, with unresolved D. The V gene lost 0 bases and the J gene lost 2 bases, with 5 bases spanning the gap. Germline V gene lookup returns CDR1 GTSNPN and CDR2 SVGIG (reference sequence). CDR3 length: 13 amino acids. The CDR3 DNA follows: TGTGCCTGGAGTGTACGAGGCAATCAGCCCCAGCATTTT. Translation: CAWSVRGNQPQHF.

This clonotype was seen a few times. The chain recombines TRBV7-9 with TRBJ1-3; the match to TRBD1 covers 8 bases. The CDR3 is made up of 15 amino acids. Trimming at V came to 7 bases and at J to 0 bases, leaving 5 bases not matched to a gene. Germline CDR1 reads SEHNR; CDR2 reads FQNEAQ (reference sequence). Written as DNA, the CDR3 is TGTGCCAGCATCCGGACAGGGCCCTCTGGAAACACCATATATTTT. Translating it yields CASIRTGPSGNTIYF.

This clonotype was recorded at least ten times. V is TRBV7-2 and J is TRBJ2-1, with 7 bases fitting TRBD2. The ends lost 5 bases at V and 4 bases at J; junction bases unmatched: 5. Germline V gene lookup returns CDR1 SGHTA and CDR2 FQGNSA. The CDR3 consists of 14 residues. The CDR3 DNA follows: TGTGCCAGCAGCCCCCCCGGGGGGTACAATGAGCAGTTCTTC. It codes for CASSPPGGYNEQFF.

The table lists this clonotype with many counts. This chain uses TRBV18 with TRBJ2-7; D not certain. This CDR3 contains 15 residues. V lost 2 bases and J 3 bases, leaving 14 bases between the germline ends. CDR1 KGHSH and CDR2 LQKENI come from the germline V gene. CDR3 amino acids: CASSPGKTMSYEQYF. The CDR3, as DNA: TGTGCCAGCTCACCAGGCAAAACCATGAGCTACGAGCAGTACTTC.

At least ten counts were recorded for this clonotype. This sequence joins TRBV5-1 and TRBJ1-1; the D gene is possibly TRBD1 (6 bases). The germline V and J ends were trimmed by 8 bases and 4 bases, with 15 bases remaining between them. Germline CDR1 SGHRS, CDR2 YFSETQ. The CDR3 has 13 residues. The CDR3 region is CASSRQEGTEAFF. Here the CDR3 DNA reads TGCGCCAGTTCCAGACAGGAGGGCACTGAAGCTTTCTTT.

V is TRBV12-3 or TRBV12-4 and J is TRBJ1-1; D gene ambiguous. Between the trimmed V and J ends, which lost 3 bases and 5 bases, there was a span of 13 bases. The CDR3 covers 14 residues. The CDR3 is CASSFVRGGTEAFF. The CDR3 DNA sequence: TGTGCCAGCAGTTTTGTCCGGGGAGGTACTGAAGCTTTCTTT.

At least ten counts were recorded for this clonotype. The J gene is TRBJ2-7, the V gene TRBV6-6; the D is unclear. V lost 5 bases and J lost 0, with 11 bases in between. The CDR3 has 14 residues. Looked up from germline, CDR1 is MNHNY and CDR2 is SVGAGI (reference sequence). The CDR3 sequence: CASSIRGSSYEQYF. The DNA for the CDR3 is TGTGCCAGCAGTATCCGAGGAAGCTCCTACGAGCAGTACTTC.

This clonotype has ten or more counts. This chain uses TRBV20-1 with TRBJ1-1; D gene unclear. Germline loops: CDR1 DFQATT, CDR2 SNEGSKA (reference sequence). Trimming shortened V by 5 bases and J by 1 base, and 11 bases separated the two germline ends. The CDR3 totals 13 residues. The CDR3 sequence is CSAPAPENTEAFF. CDR3 sequence (DNA): TGCAGTGCTCCCGCCCCGGAGAACACTGAAGCTTTCTTT.

The CDR3 sequence is CATSDSPGTLYNEQFF. The CDR3 DNA reads as TGTGCCACCAGTGATTCCCCTGGGACTCTCTACAATGAGCAGTTCTTC. The rearrangement uses TRBV24-1 and TRBJ2-1; D may be TRBD2 (6 bases). Germline lookup yields CDR1 KGHDR and CDR2 SFDVKD. The CDR3 extends over 16 amino acids. V lost 2 bases, J lost 3 bases, and 13 bases lay in between.

This clonotype was observed a handful of times. V gene TRBV7-9 combines with J gene TRBJ2-3; 9 positions match TRBD2. This CDR3 contains 16 residues. CDR1 and CDR2 (germline): SEHNR, FQNEAQ (reference sequence). Unmatched junction bases numbered 4, after V lost 3 bases and J lost 0 bases. In DNA form, the CDR3 reads TGTGCCAGCAGCTTCATAGCGGGAGCAAGCACAGATACGCAGTATTTT. The encoded protein is CASSFIAGASTDTQYF.

This clonotype has ten or more counts. The V call is TRBV28, the J call TRBJ2-7; D unclear. The CDR3 has 13 residues. V was shortened by 5 bases and J by 1 base, with 9 bases between the two germline ends. Looked up from germline, CDR1 is MDHEN and CDR2 is SYDVKM. CDR3 in DNA: TGTGCCAGCAGTCCTACCGATTCCTACGAGCAGTACTTC. It translates to CASSPTDSYEQYF. Full variable domain (rest looked up from reference TRBV28 and TRBJ2-7): DVKVTQSSRYLVKRTGEKVFLECVQDMDHENMFWYRQDPGLGLRLIYFSYDVKMKEKGDIPEGYSVSREKKERFSLILESASTNQTSMYLCASSPTDSYEQYFGPGTRLTVT.

This clonotype has a count of ten or more. Here the CDR3 DNA reads TGTGCCAGTAGGTCCAGGCAGGGCCTCACAGATACGCAGTATTTT. The encoded protein is CASRSRQGLTDTQYF. The chain employs TRBV19 and TRBJ2-3; a possible D gene is TRBD1 (5 bases). This CDR3 region has 15 residues. The V end was cut by 6 bases, the J end by 2 bases, with 15 bases between. CDR1 is LNHDA, CDR2 SQIVND, per germline (reference sequence).

This clonotype was detected only a few times. V is TRBV4-1 and J is TRBJ2-7, with TRBD1 matching 7 bases. Germline lookup yields CDR1 MGHRA and CDR2 YSYEKL. V gave up 4 bases and J gave up 2 bases; unmatched junction bases: 8. This CDR3 comprises 15 residues. CDR3 nucleotide sequence: TGCGCCAGCAGCCGAGTCCGGGACAGAACCTACGAGCAGTACTTC. Translating gives CASSRVRDRTYEQYF.

Only a few counts were recorded for this clonotype. This sequence joins TRBV5-1 and TRBJ2-1; TRBD1 agrees at 9 bases. Germline loops: CDR1 SGHRS, CDR2 YFSETQ. The CDR3 is 15 amino acids. V was pared by 1 base and J by 5 bases, with 4 bases of the junction left unmatched. DNA of the CDR3: TGCGCCAGCAGCTTGACAGGGGGCAACCACAATGAGCAGTTCTTC. It yields the protein CASSLTGGNHNEQFF.

The table lists this clonotype with many counts. V and J are TRBV5-6 and TRBJ1-2, with a possible D match to TRBD1 (5 bases). Germline-derived CDR1 and CDR2 are SGHDT and YYEEEE. The V gene lost 3 bases and the J gene lost 4 bases, with 16 bases spanning the gap. The CDR3 has 15 amino acids. CDR3 nucleotides: TGTGCCAGCAGCTCTCTTGGGGGTGGCGGCTATGGCTACACCTTC. Its protein product is CASSSLGGGGYGYTF.

This clonotype has a handful of counts. This sequence joins TRBV6-1 and TRBJ1-6; 9 nucleotides align to TRBD1. The V and J ends lost 7 bases and 0 bases, in that order; junction bases with no gene match: 7. The germline V gene has CDR1 MNHNS and CDR2 SASEGT. CDR3 size: 17 residues. The CDR3 reads CASTPGQGSSYNSPLHF. DNA for the CDR3: TGTGCCAGCACTCCCGGACAGGGGAGCTCCTATAATTCACCCCTCCACTTT.

This clonotype has at least ten counts. V usage is TRBV12-3 or TRBV12-4 and J usage is TRBJ2-1; TRBD1 aligns across 9 bases. The V segment lost 5 bases and the J segment 7 bases; nucleotides outside the gene matches: 9. There are 15 residues in the CDR3. CDR3 bases: TGTGCCAGCAGTCCCCGGGACAGGGTGGGAAATGAGCAGTTCTTC. The encoded protein is CASSPRDRVGNEQFF.

This clonotype was detected many times. The genes are TRBV6-5 and TRBJ1-1; D is possibly TRBD1 (5 bases). Germline V gives CDR1 MNHEY, CDR2 SVGAGI. This CDR3 has 15 residues. V dropped 1 base and J dropped 0 bases, with 9 bases sitting between them. In nucleotides, the CDR3 is TGTGCCAGCAGTTACTTTCAGGGAGTGAACACTGAAGCTTTCTTT. It yields the protein CASSYFQGVNTEAFF.

In this sample, this clonotype turned up a few times. The chain links TRBV12-3 or TRBV12-4 to TRBJ2-3, with 12 bases identical to TRBD2. The CDR3 extends over 18 amino acids. With 1 base clipped from V and 0 bases from J, the junction kept 5 bases outside the gene matches. In DNA, the CDR3 is TGTGCCAGCAGTTTAGGACTAGCGGGGGAAGCTAGCACAGATACGCAGTATTTT. This codes for CASSLGLAGEASTDTQYF.

This clonotype has only a few counts. The chain employs TRBV6-6 and TRBJ2-1; perhaps D is TRBD1 or TRBD2 (5 bases each). The CDR3 length is 15 residues. Trimming stripped 5 bases from V and 8 bases from J, with 19 bases between. Germline values: CDR1 MNHNY, CDR2 SVGAGI (reference sequence). CDR3 bases: TGTGCCAGCAGTAACGAGGGGCGGCGGTCGGATGAGCAGTTCTTC. The encoded protein is CASSNEGRRSDEQFF.

The chain has TRBV29-1 and TRBJ1-1; the D gene is possibly TRBD1 (6 bases). Germline V gene data show CDR1 as SQVTM and CDR2 as ANQGSEA. The V and J ends lost 3 bases and 1 base respectively, with 12 bases between them. The CDR3 is made up of 14 amino acids. The CDR3, as DNA: TGCAGCGTTGAGGGGACACCTACGAACACTGAAGCTTTCTTT. Translation: CSVEGTPTNTEAFF.

This clonotype occurred many times. J is TRBJ2-2 and V is TRBV7-2; 10 nucleotides align to TRBD2. V lost 3 bases and J lost 5; bases outside the gene matches: 3. Germline V CDR1 and CDR2: SGHTA, FQGNSA. CDR3 size: 15 residues. The CDR3 is CASSFLAGVTGELFF. In nucleotides, the CDR3 is TGTGCCAGCAGCTTTCTAGCGGGGGTTACCGGGGAGCTGTTTTTT.

The chain links TRBV4-3 to TRBJ1-6; 9 bases fit TRBD1. V trimming: 5 bases; J trimming: 7 bases; junction bases outside the gene matches: 6. Germline V lookup: CDR1 LGHNA, CDR2 YSLEER. This CDR3 has 15 amino acids. CDR3 nucleotides: TGCGCCAGCAGCGCCGGGACAGGGTCGAATTCACCCCTCCACTTT. Its translation is CASSAGTGSNSPLHF.

This clonotype has a count of ten or more. This chain uses TRBV11-2 with TRBJ2-2; D unresolved. CDR3 length equals 14 residues. Per the germline V gene, CDR1 is SGHAT and CDR2 is FQNNGV. Trimming removed 3 bases at V and 0 bases at J, with 5 bases between. DNA for the CDR3: TGTGCCAGCAGCTTCCAGGCGAACACCGGGGAGCTGTTTTTT. Its translation: CASSFQANTGELFF.

This clonotype was counted at least ten times. The rearrangement joins TRBV24-1 to TRBJ1-5; a weak D match, TRBD1 (6 bases). Trimming removed 3 bases from V and 4 bases from J, with 18 bases in between. Germline V lookup: CDR1 KGHDR, CDR2 SFDVKD. This CDR3 is 17 amino acids long. The CDR3 loop is CATSDNTGQPSNQPQHF. The CDR3 bases are TGTGCCACCAGTGATAACACAGGGCAACCCTCAAATCAGCCCCAGCATTTT.

This clonotype was found a few times. The rearrangement links TRBV14 to TRBJ2-3, with D uncertain. The CDR3 extends over 14 amino acids. Trimming removed 0 bases at V and 2 bases at J, with 6 bases between. Looked up from germline, CDR1 is SGHDN and CDR2 is FVKESK. CDR3 loop: CASSQEQFTDTQYF. CDR3 nucleotide sequence: TGTGCCAGCAGCCAAGAACAGTTCACAGATACGCAGTATTTT.